A single sample gave rise to the 10 T cell receptor beta chains below, sequenced in a study of regulatory T cells in long-lasting Graves disease (dated by TCRdb to the early 2020s). Interpreted using the paper, the time point label stands for: persistent/refractory GD, antithyroid drugs over 5 years with positive TRAb. For both TCR sequencing and RNA sequencing, RNA was extracted from PBMCs in TRIzol. The library was built by means of multiplex PCR. The listed sequencing device is Illumina HiSeq 4000. iRepertoire HTBI primers and Arm-PCR amplification of CDR3 regions were used to construct TCR beta libraries. Clones were called with MiXCR by TCRdb after fastp trimmed the public reads at Q25, and only in-frame beta chains were retained. Merged by CDR3 protein, the rows form single entries marked with the most common genes and DNA. Present in this sample are 400,000 to 450,000 distinct CDR3 sequences, 20% to 25% of which were seen just once. About 26% of the sample is held by the ten biggest clonotypes.

The material was peripheral blood mononuclear cells (PBMCs), obtained when the disease was refractory, from a patient treated with antithyroid drugs. Receptors originate from a female donor with Graves disease.

The V and J genes are TRBV25-1 and TRBJ2-7, with a tentative D call TRBD1 (6 bases). Trimming pared 3 bases from V and 3 bases from J, leaving 9 bases between. This CDR3 spans 13 amino acids. Germline values: CDR1 MGHDK, CDR2 SYGVNS. Here the CDR3 DNA reads TGTGCCAGCAGTGAGGGGGCACGCTACGAGCAGTACTTC. Protein: CASSEGARYEQYF.

This clonotype came up a few times. The chain links TRBV6-1 to TRBJ1-5; no clear D gene. V gave up 0 bases and J gave up 0 bases, with 9 bases separating them. The CDR3 contains 16 residues. In germline, CDR1 is MNHNS, CDR2 SASEGT. The CDR3, as DNA: TGTGCCAGCAGTGAAGCAGCGATCTATAGCAATCAGCCCCAGCATTTT. This encodes CASSEAAIYSNQPQHF.

The sample holds a few counts of this clonotype. The chain employs TRBV30 and TRBJ1-2, with 11 bases lining up with TRBD1. Per germline, CDR1 GTSNPN and CDR2 SVGIG (reference sequence). CDR3 length equals 16 residues. V was clipped by 4 bases and J by 3 bases; unmatched bases: 10. The chain's CDR3 is CAWTRTGQGAHYGYTF. The CDR3 DNA follows: TGTGCCTGGACCCGAACAGGACAGGGGGCCCACTATGGCTACACCTTC.

This clonotype was seen a few times. The rearrangement links TRBV11-2 to TRBJ2-5; 15 bases agree with TRBD2. V dropped 4 bases and J dropped 5; count of bases not matched to a gene: 11. Per the germline V gene, CDR1 is SGHAT and CDR2 is FQNNGV. The CDR3 has 18 amino acids. This CDR3 reads CASSSTPGLAGGKETQYF. The CDR3, as DNA: TGTGCCAGCAGCTCCACACCGGGACTAGCGGGAGGCAAGGAGACCCAGTACTTC.

This clonotype was detected many times. V is TRBV6-1 and J is TRBJ2-7; possible D gene TRBD2, 5 bases. The germline CDR1 and CDR2 sequences are MNHNS and SASEGT. Deletions cut 7 bases from V and 6 bases from J, with 22 bases between. The CDR3 spans 15 residues. CDR3 region: CASTQAGHSGFEQYF. CDR3 DNA sequence: TGTGCCAGCACCCAGGCTGGCCACTCGGGGTTCGAGCAGTACTTC.

This clonotype was recorded at least ten times. The chain combines TRBV6-1 with TRBJ2-5, with unresolved D. The CDR3 length is 11 residues. Germline lookup yields CDR1 MNHNS and CDR2 SASEGT. V lost 6 bases and J lost 5, with 7 bases in between. Here the CDR3 DNA reads TGTGCCAGCAGCGCCGACGAGACCCAGTACTTC. Translated, it gives CASSADETQYF.

The chain is built from TRBV10-3 and TRBJ1-1; D gene uncertain. The CDR3 has 16 residues. The V and J ends lost 0 bases and 0 bases respectively, with 11 bases between them. CDR1 and CDR2 from the germline V gene are ENHRY and SYGVKD. The CDR3 reads CAISESAVGMNTEAFF. In DNA form, the CDR3 reads TGTGCCATCAGTGAGTCTGCAGTGGGAATGAACACTGAAGCTTTCTTT.

This clonotype was seen many times. This rearrangement joins TRBV12-3 or TRBV12-4 to TRBJ1-2; 7 positions agree with TRBD1. The CDR3 has 13 residues. After removal of 5 bases from V and 2 bases from J, the junction contained 2 bases not matched to a gene. CDR3 sequence: CASSHRGNYGYTF. The CDR3 region has the DNA TGTGCCAGCAGTCACAGGGGAAACTATGGCTACACCTTC.

This clonotype has a count of ten or more. The V and J genes are TRBV20-1 and TRBJ2-7, with TRBD2 matching over 8 bases. Germline CDR1 and CDR2: DFQATT and SNEGSKA (reference sequence). Trimming took 5 bases from V and 6 from J; bases not matched to a gene: 12. There are 14 residues in the CDR3. The CDR3 DNA is TGCAGTGCTCCCTCCAACGGGAGGGTGTCCGAGCAGTACTTC. Protein: CSAPSNGRVSEQYF.

This clonotype has a count of ten or more. This chain links TRBV2 with TRBJ1-5, with 8 bases matching TRBD1. V lost 6 bases to trimming and J lost 1 base; unmatched junction nucleotides: 5. The germline CDR1 and CDR2 sequences are SNHLY and FYNNEI. This CDR3 has 15 amino acids. This CDR3 reads CASRTDRGSNQPQHF. The CDR3 nucleotides read TGTGCCAGCAGGACAGACAGGGGAAGCAATCAGCCCCAGCATTTT. Full variable domain (rest looked up from reference TRBV2 and TRBJ1-5): EPEVTQTPSHQVTQMGQEVILRCVPISNHLYFYWYRQILGQKVEFLVSFYNNEISEKSEIFDDQFSVERPDGSNFTLKIRSTKLEDSAMYFCASRTDRGSNQPQHFGDGTRLSIL.